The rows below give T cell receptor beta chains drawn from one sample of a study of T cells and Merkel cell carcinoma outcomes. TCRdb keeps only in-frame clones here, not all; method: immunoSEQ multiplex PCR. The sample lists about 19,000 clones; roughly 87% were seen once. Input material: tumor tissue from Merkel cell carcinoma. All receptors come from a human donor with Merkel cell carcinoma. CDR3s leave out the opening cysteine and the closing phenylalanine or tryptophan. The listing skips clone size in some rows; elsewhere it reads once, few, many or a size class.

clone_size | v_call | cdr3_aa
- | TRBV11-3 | ASSSGITDTQY
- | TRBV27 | ASSLDRRVRDTEAF
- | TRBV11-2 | ASSVAGPTNSPLH
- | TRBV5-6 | ASSLGDTYTEAF
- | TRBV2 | ASSGAEGLGGYT
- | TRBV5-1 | ASSLLGLLEETQY
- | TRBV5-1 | ASSSLGNTGELF
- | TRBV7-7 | ASSLTLSSETYHEQF
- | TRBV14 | ASSQVGTRNTEAF
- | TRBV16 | ASSQGQGSNQPQH
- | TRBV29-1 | SVRDGNTGELF
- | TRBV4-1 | ASSQTPGLSRGRQPQH
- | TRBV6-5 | ASSYTGEDTQY
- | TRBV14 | ASSQPSGVNTGELF
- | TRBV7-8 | ASSLQGSGGALGETQY
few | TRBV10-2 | ASTPMTGEENIQY
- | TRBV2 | ASRRGQGTDTQY